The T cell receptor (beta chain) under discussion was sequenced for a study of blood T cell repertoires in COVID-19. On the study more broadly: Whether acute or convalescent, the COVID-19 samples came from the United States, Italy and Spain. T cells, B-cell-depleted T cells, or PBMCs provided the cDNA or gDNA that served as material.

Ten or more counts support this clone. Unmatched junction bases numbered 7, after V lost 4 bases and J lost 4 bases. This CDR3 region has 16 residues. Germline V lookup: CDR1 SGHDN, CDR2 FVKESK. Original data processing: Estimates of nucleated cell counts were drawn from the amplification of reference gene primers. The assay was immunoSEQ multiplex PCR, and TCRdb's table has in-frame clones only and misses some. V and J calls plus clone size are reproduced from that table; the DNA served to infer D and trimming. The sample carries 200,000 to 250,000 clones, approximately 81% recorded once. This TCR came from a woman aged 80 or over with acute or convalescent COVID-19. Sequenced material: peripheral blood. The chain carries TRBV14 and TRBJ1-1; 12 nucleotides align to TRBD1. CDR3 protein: CASSLRDRGQVTEAFF. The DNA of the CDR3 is TGTGCCAGCAGCCTCCGGGACAGGGGGCAAGTCACTGAAGCTTTCTTT.